These T cell receptor beta chains were read from a single sample in a study of identical twins. TCRdb re-analysed the 5' RACE reads in MiXCR, keeping a single row per CDR3 protein. The sample includes 500,000 to 600,000 distinct CDR3 sequences, roughly 21% of them seen just once. The sample was also reused in another study, on T cells expressing NK-cell markers.

Sequencing input: CD4+ T cells sorted from blood. Every receptor here comes from a woman in her late teens or twenties in good health. CDR3s include the opening cysteine and the closing phenylalanine or tryptophan. The D gene is left open where the match is weak. Some rows mark clone size as missing; the rest say once, few, many or name a class of expanded clone.

>few|TRBD1|TRBV20-1|TRBJ2-5
TGCAGTGCTGGGGACAGGGGGCGCTCGGAGACCCAGTACTTC
CSAGDRGRSETQYF
>NA|NA|TRBV15|TRBJ2-1
TGTGCCACCAGCAGAGATCCCGCGGGGGCGAGTGAGCAGTTCTTC
CATSRDPAGASEQFF
>many|TRBD2|TRBV4-3|TRBJ2-3
TGCGCCAGCAGCCACGAGGGAGGGCCCACAGATACGCAGTATTTT
CASSHEGGPTDTQYF
>NA|NA|TRBV6-5|TRBJ2-1
TGTGCCAGCAGTTACTCGAGACCAAACTACAATGAGCAGTTCTTC
CASSYSRPNYNEQFF
>few|NA|TRBV5-1|TRBJ1-3
TGCGCCAGCAGCTTCGGGAACCAAGGAAACACCATATATTTT
CASSFGNQGNTIYF
>NA|NA|TRBV20-1|TRBJ2-3
TGCAGGGGCGAACAGAGCACAGATACGCAGTATTTT
CRGEQSTDTQYF
>NA|NA|TRBV29-1|TRBJ2-5
TGCAGCGTCGCTCCGGGACTCCAAGAGACCCAGTACTTC
CSVAPGLQETQYF
>few|NA|TRBV4-2|TRBJ1-2
TGTGCCAGCAGCCCCACCGAGGGTAGAGGCTACACCTTC
CASSPTEGRGYTF
>NA|TRBD2|TRBV2|TRBJ2-1
TGTGCCATCAGTGAATTAGCGGGAGGAGCCTACAATGAGCAGTTCTTC
CAISELAGGAYNEQFF
>few|TRBD2|TRBV2|TRBJ2-7
TGTGCCAGCGGGGGGCTAGCGGGGAACGAGCAGTACTTC
CASGGLAGNEQYF
>few|NA|TRBV3-1|TRBJ2-2
TGTGCCACTCAGGGCACCGGGGAGCTGTTTTTT
CATQGTGELFF
>once|NA|TRBV11-2|TRBJ2-1
TGTGCCAGCAGCTTAGTCGCGGGCCTCAATGAGCAGTTCTTC
CASSLVAGLNEQFF
>NA|TRBD2|TRBV5-1|TRBJ2-1
TGCGCCAGCAGCTTACGACTAGCGGGAGGAAACAATGAGCAGTTCTTC
CASSLRLAGGNNEQFF
>few|NA|TRBV20-1|TRBJ2-4
TGCAGTGCTAGAGGGGACCCTGAACAAAACATTCAGTACTTC
CSARGDPEQNIQYF
>NA|TRBD1|TRBV20-1|TRBJ2-1
TGCAGTGCTTTAGCCCCGCCGGGACAGGGGGCGGGGGAGCAGTTCTTC
CSALAPPGQGAGEQFF
>many|TRBD2|TRBV20-1|TRBJ2-5
TGCAGTGCGCGACTAGCGGGACAAGAGACCCAGTACTTC
CSARLAGQETQYF
>few|NA|TRBV29-1|TRBJ2-1
TGCAGCGTAACCGGGACATCCTACAATGAGCAGTTCTTC
CSVTGTSYNEQFF
>NA|NA|TRBV20-1|TRBJ2-7
TGCAGTGCGTCCCGGGAGTACGAGCAGTACTTC
CSASREYEQYF
>NA|NA|TRBV7-8|TRBJ2-2
TGTGCCAGCAGCTCGCCAGGGAAACGCACCGGGGAGCTGTTTTTT
CASSSPGKRTGELFF
>many|NA|TRBV29-1|TRBJ2-3
TGCAGCGCCTCAGGAGCCGGCACAGATACGCAGTATTTT
CSASGAGTDTQYF
>NA|TRBD1|TRBV5-1|TRBJ2-1
TGCGCCAGCAGCTCCTCCGGGACAGGGGGCGCGGATGAGCAGTTCTTC
CASSSSGTGGADEQFF
>NA|TRBD1|TRBV20-1|TRBJ1-2
TGCAGTGTGACAGGGGGTTCCAACTATGGCTACACCTTC
CSVTGGSNYGYTF
>few|NA|TRBV7-9|TRBJ2-1
TGTGCCAGCAGCTCGGGACGTCTTTACAATGAGCAGTTCTTC
CASSSGRLYNEQFF
>few|NA|TRBV2|TRBJ2-1
TGTGCCAGCAGTGAGTGGAATGAGCAGTTCTTC
CASSEWNEQFF
>NA|NA|TRBV4-3|TRBJ2-2
TGCGCCAGCAGCCAAGATGCTATCAGACCACTTAACACCGGGGAGCTGTTTTTT
CASSQDAIRPLNTGELFF
>few|TRBD2|TRBV7-9|TRBJ2-1
TGTGCCAGCAGCTTAAGCGGGGGCCACAATGAGCAGTTCTTC
CASSLSGGHNEQFF
>few|NA|TRBV27|TRBJ1-4
TGTGCCAGCAGAAGACAACTGTTTTTT
CASRRQLFF
>NA|NA|TRBV29-1|TRBJ1-1
TGCAGCGTTCAAGTCCGGGGAAAAGGGGACACTGAAGCTTTCTTT
CSVQVRGKGDTEAFF
>few|NA|TRBV6-1|TRBJ1-2
TGTGCCAGCACCGCCTGGGTGGGGGAAGCCTATGGCTACACCTTC
CASTAWVGEAYGYTF
>NA|NA|TRBV20-1|TRBJ2-7
TGCAGTGCCAGTGGTGGACACCAAGGAGGTGAGCAGTACTTC
CSASGGHQGGEQYF
>few|NA|TRBV18|TRBJ1-2
TGTGCCAGCTCACCACAGGGGGAGAACTATGGCTACACCTTC
CASSPQGENYGYTF
>few|NA|TRBV20-1|TRBJ1-2
TGCAGTGCTAGTTTGGGGGGCGCGGGGAGCTACACCTTC
CSASLGGAGSYTF
>few|NA|TRBV11-2|TRBJ1-6
TGTGCCAGCAGCTCGGTGATCTCCTATAATTCACCCCTCCACTTT
CASSSVISYNSPLHF
>NA|TRBD2|TRBV7-2|TRBJ2-7
TGTGCCAGCAGCCACGCGCTTGGGAGCGGGAGTTCTTACGAGCAGTACTTC
CASSHALGSGSSYEQYF
>few|NA|TRBV12-3/TRBV12-4|TRBJ1-2
TGTGCCAGCAGTTACAGGGAAGTCTATGGCTACACCTTC
CASSYREVYGYTF
>NA|NA|TRBV5-1|TRBJ2-7
TGCGCCAGCAGCTTGCTGGGCCCCTACGAGCAGTACTTC
CASSLLGPYEQYF
>NA|TRBD2|TRBV20-1|TRBJ2-3
TGCAGTGCTAGAGATCCCAGCGGGGCCACTAAGTATTTT
CSARDPSGATKYF
>NA|TRBD2|TRBV29-1|TRBJ2-5
TGCAGCCCAATGACTAGCGGGGAGACCCAGTACTTC
CSPMTSGETQYF
>NA|NA|TRBV6-2/TRBV6-3|TRBJ2-7
TGTGCCAGCAGTTACCGCCTGACAGGTGTGGACGAGCAGTACTTC
CASSYRLTGVDEQYF
>NA|TRBD1|TRBV5-5|TRBJ2-2
TGTGCCAGCAGCGGGACAGGGTACACCGGGGAGCTGTTTTTT
CASSGTGYTGELFF
>many|NA|TRBV5-5|TRBJ1-2
TGTGCCAGCAGTTCTACTTTTGCGGGGATGAGCTATGGCTACACCTTC
CASSSTFAGMSYGYTF
>NA|TRBD1|TRBV7-8|TRBJ2-3
TGTGCCAGCAGCTTTAGTCGGGGACAGTACTTCACAGATACGCAGTATTTT
CASSFSRGQYFTDTQYF
>NA|TRBD1|TRBV5-6|TRBJ2-2
TGTGCCATGATAGACAGGGGAGGCACCGGGGAGCTGTTTTTT
CAMIDRGGTGELFF
>NA|NA|TRBV7-2|TRBJ2-2
TGTGCCAGCAGCTTACTGGGCCCGGTCGGCGGGGAGCTGTTTTTT
CASSLLGPVGGELFF
>once|NA|TRBV7-8|TRBJ2-2
TGTGCCAGCAGCTTATACGACCAGCGGTCCGGGGAGCTGTTTTTT
CASSLYDQRSGELFF
>few|NA|TRBV5-1|TRBJ1-2
TGCGCCAGCAGCGTCGGACAGAACTATGGCTACACCTTC
CASSVGQNYGYTF
>few|TRBD2|TRBV7-3|TRBJ2-3
TGTGCCAGCAGCCCGGGGACTAGCGGGGGACCGGATACGCAGTATTTT
CASSPGTSGGPDTQYF
>few|NA|TRBV29-1|TRBJ1-1
TGCAGCGTTGATCCGGGCGCGGCGACTGAAGCTTTCTTT
CSVDPGAATEAFF
>NA|NA|TRBV2|TRBJ1-2
TGTGCCAGCAGGCTAAACGGGGAGCTACACTATGGCTACACCTTC
CASRLNGELHYGYTF
>NA|NA|TRBV2|TRBJ2-3
TGTGCCAGCAGTAAAGGCAGAATAGATACGCAGTATTTT
CASSKGRIDTQYF
>NA|NA|TRBV27|TRBJ2-5
TGTGCCAGCAGTCCCATAGGACGTAGAAACCAAGAGACCCAGTACTTC
CASSPIGRRNQETQYF
>few|NA|TRBV20-1|TRBJ2-1
TGCAGTGCGGGGGACTTCGGCGATGAGCAGTTCTTC
CSAGDFGDEQFF
>few|TRBD1|TRBV5-1|TRBJ2-7
TGCGCCAGCAGCTTCCGGGACAGCCCCTACGAGCAGTACTTC
CASSFRDSPYEQYF
>NA|NA|TRBV9|TRBJ1-1
TGTGCCAGCAGCGTAGGTGGCACAATGAACACTGAAGCTTTCTTT
CASSVGGTMNTEAFF
>NA|NA|TRBV15|TRBJ2-7
TGTGCCACCAGCAGAGTTTCCGGGGGGCCCTACGAGCAGTACTTC
CATSRVSGGPYEQYF
>NA|NA|TRBV29-1|TRBJ2-3
TGCAGCGGGCTCCGAGGTTCCGCAGATACGCAGTATTTT
CSGLRGSADTQYF
>few|NA|TRBV6-2/TRBV6-3|TRBJ2-7
TGTGCCAGCAGGCCCCCACTCCGCCCCTACGAGCAGTACTTC
CASRPPLRPYEQYF
>few|NA|TRBV12-3/TRBV12-4|TRBJ2-4
TGTGCCAGCAGTGGACAGCGCTTTTCGGCCTTC
CASSGQRFSAF
>few|NA|TRBV25-1|TRBJ2-1
TGTGCCAGCAGTGAATATAGCTCCTACAATGAGCAGTTCTTC
CASSEYSSYNEQFF
>few|TRBD2|TRBV6-4|TRBJ2-1
TGTGCCAGCAGTGTGTCGGGGGGAAACAATGAGCAGTTCTTC
CASSVSGGNNEQFF